One sample yielded the 18 T cell receptor beta chains listed below, sequenced in a study of response to subunit inactivated influenza vaccine. Using its own MiXCR run on the RT-PCR reads, TCRdb lists one record per CDR3 protein. The data hold roughly 170,000 distinct CDR3 sequences, with nearly 9.5% observed a single time. The sequenced sample was non-naive T cells sorted from PBMCs, obtained on the day of vaccination. Receptor source: a man aged 45-60 years who received an inactivated influenza vaccine.

This clonotype was counted only a few times. The rearrangement uses TRBV28 and TRBJ2-1; TRBD2 might be the D (6 bases). Germline values: CDR1 MDHEN, CDR2 SYDVKM. Trimming shortened V by 2 bases and J by 5 bases, and 10 bases separated the two germline ends. CDR3 length equals 14 residues. Here the CDR3 DNA reads TGTGCCAGCAGTTTAATGGCGGGGAACAATGAGCAGTTCTTC. Its translation is CASSLMAGNNEQFF.

The chain joins TRBV7-2 to TRBJ1-3; D remains unclear. V was clipped by 5 bases and J by 0 bases, with 11 bases between them. The CDR3 contains 15 residues. The germline CDR1 and CDR2 sequences are SGHTA and FQGNSA. CDR3 residues: CASSLAAHSGNTIYF. CDR3 DNA: TGTGCCAGCAGCCTGGCGGCCCACTCTGGAAACACCATATATTTT.

The CDR3 DNA reads as TGCAGTGCTAGAGATCGTAGTTACTCTTACAATGAGCAGTTCTTC. This encodes CSARDRSYSYNEQFF. The chain recombines TRBV20-1 with TRBJ2-1; D is uncertain. Germline CDR1 is DFQATT and CDR2 is SNEGSKA (reference sequence). The CDR3 totals 15 residues. With 0 bases removed from V and 4 bases from J, the gap between germline ends came to 13 bases.

The sample holds many counts of this clonotype. The rearrangement uses TRBV5-6 and TRBJ2-2; no reliable D call. The ends were cut back, 4 bases at V and 1 base at J, with 2 bases in the middle. The CDR3 covers 12 residues. Germline V gives CDR1 SGHDT, CDR2 YYEEEE. CDR3 DNA: TGTGCCAGCAGCGGGAACACCGGGGAGCTGTTTTTT. This translates into CASSGNTGELFF.

This clonotype was seen only a few times. V and J are TRBV12-3 or TRBV12-4 and TRBJ2-1, with D possibly TRBD2 on 5 matching bases. This CDR3 comprises 15 residues. V shed 4 bases and J shed 4 bases, with 14 bases lying between them. DNA for the CDR3: TGTGCCAGCAGTTCTGGACGGGGAATATACAATGAGCAGTTCTTC. Residues: CASSSGRGIYNEQFF.

Ten or more counts support this clonotype. The chain is built from TRBV20-1 and TRBJ2-5; possibly TRBD2 for D (6 bases). The germline V gene encodes CDR1 DFQATT and CDR2 SNEGSKA (reference sequence). The CDR3 is 14 amino acids. The germline V and J ends were trimmed by 5 bases and 4 bases, with 17 bases remaining between them. The CDR3 DNA sequence: TGCAGTGCTCGGCGGGCTCTGGGGGGAGAGACCCAGTACTTC. It codes for CSARRALGGETQYF.

This clonotype was picked up a small number of times. The rearrangement links TRBV28 to TRBJ2-1; 9 bases are a match to TRBD1. V trimming: 7 bases; J trimming: 7 bases; junction bases outside the gene matches: 14. The CDR3 sequence is 16 residues long. The germline V gene has CDR1 MDHEN and CDR2 SYDVKM. The CDR3 DNA sequence: TGTGCCAGCACGAGCTCCGGGACAGGGCTGATTAATGAGCAGTTCTTC. Its protein product is CASTSSGTGLINEQFF.

This rearrangement joins TRBV6-6 to TRBJ2-1; D may be TRBD2 (5 bases). The CDR3 sequence is 12 residues long. V lost 6 bases to trimming and J lost 6 bases, with 9 bases between them. CDR1 MNHNY and CDR2 SVGAGI come from the germline V gene (reference sequence). Here the CDR3 DNA reads TGTGCCAGCAGAACTAGGCCCAATGAGCAGTTCTTC. Translated, it gives CASRTRPNEQFF.

This clonotype was observed a few times. The chain combines TRBV19 with TRBJ2-1; TRBD2 matches 12 bases. CDR1 and CDR2 (germline): LNHDA, SQIVND (reference sequence). The CDR3 length is 19 residues. Trimming cost V 4 bases and J 2 bases; bases outside gene matches: 12. CDR3 DNA: TGTGCCAGTAGTACCCCGGGACTAGCGGGCCAGTCCCCCTACAATGAGCAGTTCTTC. This gives the protein CASSTPGLAGQSPYNEQFF.

This clonotype came up many times. The rearrangement uses TRBV4-1 and TRBJ2-3; the D is unclear. This CDR3 contains 13 residues. V lost 3 bases to trimming and J lost 2 bases, with 6 bases between them. Germline V gene lookup returns CDR1 MGHRA and CDR2 YSYEKL. The CDR3 protein is CASSQDPTDTQYF. Here the CDR3 DNA reads TGCGCCAGCAGCCAGGACCCCACAGATACGCAGTATTTT.

This clonotype was counted at least ten times. The chain has TRBV9 and TRBJ2-7; D remains unclear. V lost 3 bases and J 7 bases, leaving 20 bases between the germline ends. The germline V gene has CDR1 SGDLS and CDR2 YYNGEE. This CDR3 comprises 15 residues. The DNA for the CDR3 is TGTGCCAGCAGCGCAAAATCGGACGCCCTGGGAGAGCAGTACTTC. Amino acids: CASSAKSDALGEQYF.

This clonotype has at least ten counts. The rearrangement joins TRBV3-1 to TRBJ2-3; D tentatively reads TRBD1 or TRBD2 (5 bases each). There are 14 residues in the CDR3. The V end was cut by 3 bases, the J end by 7 bases, with 14 bases between. Per the germline V gene, CDR1 is LGHDT and CDR2 is YNNKEL (reference sequence). The CDR3 region is CASSQGSQGHTQYF. For the CDR3, the DNA is TGTGCCAGCAGCCAGGGGTCCCAGGGACATACGCAGTATTTT.

This clonotype was counted a few times. The genes are TRBV20-1 and TRBJ2-7; possible D gene TRBD2, 6 bases. Germline-derived CDR1 and CDR2 are DFQATT and SNEGSKA (reference sequence). This CDR3 has 13 residues. Trimming left V 6 bases short and J 0 bases short, with 12 bases between. For the CDR3, the DNA is TGCAGTGCCGCGGGACGGTTCTCCTACGAGCAGTACTTC. This encodes CSAAGRFSYEQYF.

The chain combines TRBV18 with TRBJ2-6; TRBD1 aligns across 9 bases. CDR1 is KGHSH and CDR2 is LQKENI in the germline V gene. Germline trimming cut 6 bases from V and 2 bases from J; bases unmatched to any gene: 14. The CDR3 runs to 19 residues. The CDR3 DNA follows: TGTGCCAGCTCGCAACCGGGACAGGGAGGAGCAACTGGGGCCAACGTCCTGACTTTC. The encoded protein is CASSQPGQGGATGANVLTF.

The table lists this clonotype with a count of one. The junction departs from the called germline gene at one end, perhaps through a read error. This chain's CDR3 is CASSLGNTGELYF. CDR3 bases: TGTGCCAGCAGCTTAGGAAACACCGGGGAGCTGTATTTT. The gene calls are TRBV7-2 and TRBJ2-2, with D perhaps TRBD2 (5 bases). The CDR3 covers 13 residues. In germline, CDR1 is SGHTA, CDR2 FQGNSA.

The CDR3 is CAIRTTGQHNAGGNTIYF. Here the CDR3 DNA reads TGTGCCATCAGGACAACGGGGCAGCATAATGCTGGGGGAAACACCATATATTTT. The chain uses TRBV10-3 and TRBJ1-3, with D possibly matching TRBD1 (5 bases). V lost 6 bases to trimming and J lost 4 bases, with 25 bases between them. CDR1 ENHRY and CDR2 SYGVKD come from the germline V gene. The CDR3 has 18 amino acids.

Ten or more counts support this clonotype. CDR3 DNA sequence: TGCGCCAGCAGCTTGGTCGCAGGGAACACTGAAGCTTTCTTT. As protein: CASSLVAGNTEAFF. The J gene is TRBJ1-1, the V gene TRBV5-1; D is ambiguous. Germline CDR1 and CDR2: SGHRS and YFSETQ. V gave up 0 bases and J gave up 1 base, with 7 bases separating them. The CDR3 consists of 14 residues.

The CDR3 DNA reads TGTGCCAGCAGCTTTAGGGAGGGGGGGGCCTCCGAAGCTTTCTTT. It encodes CASSFREGGASEAFF. The chain links TRBV7-9 to TRBJ1-1, with TRBD1 as a possible D gene (6 bases). The CDR3 covers 15 residues. Trimming stripped 3 bases from V and 8 bases from J, with 19 bases between. CDR1 and CDR2 (germline): SEHNR, FQNEAQ (reference sequence).